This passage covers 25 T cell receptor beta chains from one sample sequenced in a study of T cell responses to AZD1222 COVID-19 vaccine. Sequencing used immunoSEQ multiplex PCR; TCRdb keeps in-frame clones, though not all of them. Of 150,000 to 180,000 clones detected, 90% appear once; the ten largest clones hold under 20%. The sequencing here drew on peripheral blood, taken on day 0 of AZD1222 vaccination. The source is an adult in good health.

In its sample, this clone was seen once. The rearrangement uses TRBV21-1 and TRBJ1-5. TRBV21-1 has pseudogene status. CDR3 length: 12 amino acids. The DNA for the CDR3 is TGTGCCAGCAGCAAAGTCGGGCAGCCCCAGCATTTT. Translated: CASSKVGQPQHF.

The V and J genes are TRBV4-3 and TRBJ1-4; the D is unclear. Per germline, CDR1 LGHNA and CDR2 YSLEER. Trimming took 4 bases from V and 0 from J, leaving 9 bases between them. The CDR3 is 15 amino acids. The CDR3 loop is CASSLSGTTNEKLFF. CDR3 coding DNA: TGCGCCAGCAGCCTCTCCGGTACAACTAATGAAAAACTGTTTTTT.

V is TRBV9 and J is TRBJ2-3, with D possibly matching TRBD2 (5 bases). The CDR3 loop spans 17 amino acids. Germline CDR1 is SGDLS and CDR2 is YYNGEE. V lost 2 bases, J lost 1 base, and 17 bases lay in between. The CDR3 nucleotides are TGTGCCAGCAGCGTGTCCGGCGGGCCCGGACGCACAGATACGCAGTATTTT. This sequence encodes CASSVSGGPGRTDTQYF.

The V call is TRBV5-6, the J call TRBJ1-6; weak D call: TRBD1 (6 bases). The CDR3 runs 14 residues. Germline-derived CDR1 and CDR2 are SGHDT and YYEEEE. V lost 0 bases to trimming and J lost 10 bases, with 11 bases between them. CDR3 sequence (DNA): TGTGCCAGCAGCTTGGAGAGGGGGAGCTCACCCCTCCACTTT. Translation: CASSLERGSSPLHF.

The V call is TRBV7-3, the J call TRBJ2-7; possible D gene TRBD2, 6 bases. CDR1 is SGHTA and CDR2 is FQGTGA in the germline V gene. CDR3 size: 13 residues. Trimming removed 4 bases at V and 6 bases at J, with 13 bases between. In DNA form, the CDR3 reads TGTGCCAGCAGCTCCAGACTAGTCTCCGAGCAGTACTTC. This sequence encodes CASSSRLVSEQYF.

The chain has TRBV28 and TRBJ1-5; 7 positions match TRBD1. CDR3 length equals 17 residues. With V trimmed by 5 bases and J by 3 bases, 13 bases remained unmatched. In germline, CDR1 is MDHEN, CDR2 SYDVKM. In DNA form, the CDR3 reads TGTGCCAGCAGTCCAACCGACAGGGTGGGGTTCAATCAGCCCCAGCATTTT. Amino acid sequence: CASSPTDRVGFNQPQHF.

For the CDR3, the DNA is TGTGCCAGCACGGACAGGGGGCGCTACGAGCAGTACTTC. Translated: CASTDRGRYEQYF. This chain links TRBV28 with TRBJ2-7; 11 bases align to TRBD1. Looked up from germline, CDR1 is MDHEN and CDR2 is SYDVKM. Trimming at V came to 7 bases and at J to 3 bases, leaving 2 bases not matched to a gene. The CDR3 contains 13 residues.

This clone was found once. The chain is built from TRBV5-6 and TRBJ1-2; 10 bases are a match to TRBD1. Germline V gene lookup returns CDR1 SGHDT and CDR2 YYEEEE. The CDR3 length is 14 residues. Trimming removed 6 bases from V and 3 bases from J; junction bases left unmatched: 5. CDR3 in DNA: TGTGCCAGCATCCGACAGGGGGCGGACTATGGCTACACCTTC. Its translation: CASIRQGADYGYTF.

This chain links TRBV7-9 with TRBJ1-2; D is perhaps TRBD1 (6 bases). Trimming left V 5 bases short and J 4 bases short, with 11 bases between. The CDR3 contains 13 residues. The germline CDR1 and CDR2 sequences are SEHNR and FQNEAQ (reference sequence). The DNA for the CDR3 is TGTGCCAGCAGCCAGGACAGAGCCTATGGCTACACCTTC. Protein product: CASSQDRAYGYTF.

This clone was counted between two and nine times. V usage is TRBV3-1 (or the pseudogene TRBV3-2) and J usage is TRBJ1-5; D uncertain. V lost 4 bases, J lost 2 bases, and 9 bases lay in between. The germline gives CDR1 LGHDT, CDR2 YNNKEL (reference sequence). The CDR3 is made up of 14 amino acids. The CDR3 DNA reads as TGTGCCAGCAGCCCCAACCGGGGCAATCAGCCCCAGCATTTT. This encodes CASSPNRGNQPQHF.

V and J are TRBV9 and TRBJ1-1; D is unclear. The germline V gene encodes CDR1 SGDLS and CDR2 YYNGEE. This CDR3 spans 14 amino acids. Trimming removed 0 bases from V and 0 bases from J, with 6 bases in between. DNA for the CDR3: TGTGCCAGCAGCGTAGGGGGTATGAACACTGAAGCTTTCTTT. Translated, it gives CASSVGGMNTEAFF.

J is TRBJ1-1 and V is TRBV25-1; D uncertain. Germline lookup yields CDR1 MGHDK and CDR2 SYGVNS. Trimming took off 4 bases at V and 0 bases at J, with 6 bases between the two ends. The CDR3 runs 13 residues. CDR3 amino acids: CASSGFMNTEAFF. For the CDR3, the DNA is TGTGCCAGCAGTGGATTTATGAACACTGAAGCTTTCTTT.

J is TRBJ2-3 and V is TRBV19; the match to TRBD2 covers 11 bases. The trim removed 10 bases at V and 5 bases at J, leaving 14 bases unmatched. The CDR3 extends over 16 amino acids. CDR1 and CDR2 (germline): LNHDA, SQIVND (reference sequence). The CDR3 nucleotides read TGTGCCACCGGGGGCCTAGCGGGAGGTTCACAAGATACGCAGTATTTT. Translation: CATGGLAGGSQDTQYF.

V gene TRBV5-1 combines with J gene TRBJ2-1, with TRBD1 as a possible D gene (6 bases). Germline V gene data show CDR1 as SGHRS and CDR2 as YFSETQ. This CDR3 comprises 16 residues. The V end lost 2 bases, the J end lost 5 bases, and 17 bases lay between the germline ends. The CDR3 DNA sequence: TGCGCCAGCAGCTTTTTTCAAAGGACAGACAACAATGAGCAGTTCTTC. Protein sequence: CASSFFQRTDNNEQFF.

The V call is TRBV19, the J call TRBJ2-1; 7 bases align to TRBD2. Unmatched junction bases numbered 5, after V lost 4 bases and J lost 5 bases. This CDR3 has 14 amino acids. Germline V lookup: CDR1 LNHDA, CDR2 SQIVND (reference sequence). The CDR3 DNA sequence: TGTGCCAGTAGTAAGCTCAGCGGGAACAATGAGCAGTTCTTC. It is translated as CASSKLSGNNEQFF.

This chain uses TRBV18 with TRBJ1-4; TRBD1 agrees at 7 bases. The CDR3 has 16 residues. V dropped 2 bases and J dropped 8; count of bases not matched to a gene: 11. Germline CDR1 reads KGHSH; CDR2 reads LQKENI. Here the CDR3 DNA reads TGTGCCAGCTCACCAGTCAAAGGGACAGTGCCAGAAAAACTGTTTTTT. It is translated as CASSPVKGTVPEKLFF.

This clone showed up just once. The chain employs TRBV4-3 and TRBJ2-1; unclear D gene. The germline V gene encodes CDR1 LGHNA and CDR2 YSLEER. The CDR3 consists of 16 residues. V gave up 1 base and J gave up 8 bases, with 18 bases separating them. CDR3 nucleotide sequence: TGCGCCAGCAGCCAAGGCTACCGATCACCAGGCGATGAGCAGTTCTTC. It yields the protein CASSQGYRSPGDEQFF.

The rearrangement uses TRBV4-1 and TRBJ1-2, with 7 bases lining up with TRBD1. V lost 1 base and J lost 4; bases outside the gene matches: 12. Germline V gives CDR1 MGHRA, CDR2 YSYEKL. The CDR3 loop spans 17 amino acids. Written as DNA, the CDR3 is TGCGCCAGCAGCCAAGGCCCACAGGGGAATCATGGCTATGGCTACACCTTC. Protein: CASSQGPQGNHGYGYTF.

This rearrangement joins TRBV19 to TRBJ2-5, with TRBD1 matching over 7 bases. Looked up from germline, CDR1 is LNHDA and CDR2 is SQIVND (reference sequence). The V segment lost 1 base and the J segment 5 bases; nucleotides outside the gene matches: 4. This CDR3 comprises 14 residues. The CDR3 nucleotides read TGTGCCAGTAGTATAGGACAGGGTGTGGAGACCCAGTACTTC. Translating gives CASSIGQGVETQYF.

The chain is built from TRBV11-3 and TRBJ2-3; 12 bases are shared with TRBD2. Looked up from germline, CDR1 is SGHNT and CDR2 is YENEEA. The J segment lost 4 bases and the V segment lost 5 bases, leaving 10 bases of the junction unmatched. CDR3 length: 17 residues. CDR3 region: CASSKGLLAGGPDTQYF. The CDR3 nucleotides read TGTGCCAGCAGCAAGGGGCTACTAGCGGGGGGTCCAGATACGCAGTATTTT.

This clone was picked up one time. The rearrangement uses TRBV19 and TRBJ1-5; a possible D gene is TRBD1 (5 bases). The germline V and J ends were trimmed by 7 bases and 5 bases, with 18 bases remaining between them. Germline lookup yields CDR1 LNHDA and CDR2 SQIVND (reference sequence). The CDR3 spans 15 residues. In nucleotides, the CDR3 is TGTGCCAGTACCCAAGGGGAGGGTCTGGATCAGCCCCAGCATTTT. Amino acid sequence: CASTQGEGLDQPQHF. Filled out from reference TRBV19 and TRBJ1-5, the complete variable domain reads DGGITQSPKYLFRKEGQNVTLSCEQNLNHDAMYWYRQDPGQGLRLIYYSQIVNDFQKGDIAEGYSVSREKKESFPLTVTSAQKNPTAFYLCASTQGEGLDQPQHFGDGTRLSIL.

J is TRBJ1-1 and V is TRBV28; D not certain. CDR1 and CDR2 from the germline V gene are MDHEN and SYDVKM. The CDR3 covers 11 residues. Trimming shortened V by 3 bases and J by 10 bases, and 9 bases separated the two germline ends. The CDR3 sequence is CASSLGYGAFF. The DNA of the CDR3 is TGTGCCAGCAGTTTGGGGTATGGAGCTTTCTTT.

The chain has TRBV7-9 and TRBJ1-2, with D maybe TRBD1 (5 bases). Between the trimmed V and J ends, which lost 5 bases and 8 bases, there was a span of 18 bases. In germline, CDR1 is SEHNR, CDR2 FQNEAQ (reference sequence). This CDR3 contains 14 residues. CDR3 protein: CASSPSRGVQGYTF. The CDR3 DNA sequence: TGTGCCAGCAGCCCATCTCGGGGCGTGCAAGGCTACACCTTC.

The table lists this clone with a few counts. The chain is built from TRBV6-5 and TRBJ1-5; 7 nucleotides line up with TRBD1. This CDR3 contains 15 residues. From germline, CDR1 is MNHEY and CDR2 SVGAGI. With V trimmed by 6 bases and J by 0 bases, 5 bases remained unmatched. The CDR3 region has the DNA TGTGCCAGCAGCGAGGGACAGAATAGCAATCAGCCCCAGCATTTT. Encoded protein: CASSEGQNSNQPQHF.

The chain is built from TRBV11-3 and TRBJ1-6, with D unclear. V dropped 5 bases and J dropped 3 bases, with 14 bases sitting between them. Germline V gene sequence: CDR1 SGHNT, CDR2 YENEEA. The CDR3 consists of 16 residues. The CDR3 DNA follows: TGTGCCAGCAGCCCCCGGACCGCTGGCTATAATTCACCCCTCCACTTT. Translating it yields CASSPRTAGYNSPLHF.